This T cell receptor beta chain was found in a study of blood T cell repertoires in COVID-19. The CDR3 length is 16 residues. The V segment lost 3 bases and the J segment 0 bases; nucleotides outside the gene matches: 5. The germline CDR1 and CDR2 sequences are SGHRS and YFSETQ. This clone came up a few times. In the source study's methods: Researchers report that nucleated cell counts were estimated from reference gene primer amplification. Assay used: immunoSEQ multiplex PCR; TCRdb lists only in-frame clones, some missing. V and J calls and clone size are copied from that table; D and trimming were computed from the DNA. The table includes about 160,000 clones, 60% to 85% detected once.

The source of this sequence is a man between 60 and 70 years old with acute or convalescent COVID-19. Sequences were obtained from peripheral blood. This chain joins TRBV5-1 and TRBJ1-3; 8 bases are a match to TRBD1. The CDR3 bases are TGCGCCAGCAGCTGGGACAGGTGGGCCTCTGGAAACACCATATATTTT. Translating gives CASSWDRWASGNTIYF. Looking up the rest from reference TRBV5-1 and TRBJ1-3 gives the full variable domain: KAGVTQTPRYLIKTRGQQVTLSCSPISGHRSVSWYQQTPGQGLQFLFEYFSETQRNKGNFPGRFSGRQFSNSRSEMNVSTLELGDSALYLCASSWDRWASGNTIYFGEGSWLTVV.